The 5 T cell receptor beta chains listed next were all sequenced from one sample in a study of blood T cell repertoires in COVID-19 (dated by TCRdb to the early 2020s). Library preparation used the immunoSEQ multiplex PCR assay. What TCRdb holds here is the immuneACCESS table cut down to in-frame rearrangements. Part of the clones is not present; checked against another copy, under half of the missing clones reflect an unresolved V gene, and the others are unexplained. This sample lists approximately 40,000 clones; about 86% were detected once. Roughly a fifth of the sample is in the top ten clones. The material sequenced was peripheral blood. These receptor sequences come from a man aged 50-59 years in a cohort sampled during active COVID-19.

The rearrangement links TRBV15 to TRBJ2-1, with D maybe TRBD2 (6 bases). This CDR3 has 15 residues. Between the trimmed V and J ends, which lost 1 base and 8 bases, there was a span of 15 bases. Germline values: CDR1 LNHNV, CDR2 YYDKDF (reference sequence). CDR3: CATSRVAGPGDEQFF. The CDR3 DNA follows: TGTGCCACCAGCAGAGTGGCGGGGCCGGGGGATGAGCAGTTCTTC.

This clone has just a few counts. The rearrangement joins TRBV21-1 to TRBJ2-1; TRBD1 reflects the table's D call only, with no check against the DNA. TRBV21-1 is deemed a pseudogene. The CDR3 consists of 20 residues. The CDR3 coding sequence is TGTGCCAGCAGCGGCCAGCTGCATATAACAGGGCCTGATGCGAAAAATGAGCAGTTCTTC. Its translation is CASSGQLHITGPDAKNEQFF.

The chain couples TRBV5-4 to TRBJ1-2; the D gene is possibly TRBD1 (6 bases). The germline V gene has CDR1 SGHNT and CDR2 YYREEE (reference sequence). This CDR3 has 17 amino acids. Trimming took 3 bases from V and 8 from J, leaving 26 bases between them. CDR3 protein: CASSSPSARTGYYGYTF. CDR3 in DNA: TGTGCCAGCAGCTCCCCATCTGCCCGCACAGGGTATTACGGCTACACCTTC.

Within the sample, this clone is medium-sized. V is TRBV28 and J is TRBJ2-7; TRBD1 is a possible D gene (5 bases). The V end lost 5 bases, the J end lost 3 bases, and 11 bases lay between the germline ends. This CDR3 comprises 13 residues. CDR1 is MDHEN and CDR2 is SYDVKM in the germline V gene. CDR3 sequence: CASSIGVGYEQYV. The CDR3 DNA is TGTGCCAGCAGTATAGGGGTAGGCTACGAGCAGTACGTC.

This clone was found once. J is TRBJ2-5 and V is TRBV5-8; 13 nucleotides align to TRBD2. This CDR3 contains 16 residues. Germline assignment: CDR1 SGHTS and CDR2 YDEGEE. The V and J ends lost 3 bases and 2 bases, in that order; junction bases with no gene match: 4. This CDR3 reads CASSSGLAGAQETQYF. The CDR3 DNA sequence: TGTGCCAGCAGCTCTGGACTAGCGGGGGCACAAGAGACCCAGTACTTC. Filled out from reference TRBV5-8 and TRBJ2-5, the complete variable domain reads EAGVTQSPTHLIKTRGQQATLRCSPISGHTSVYWYQQALGLGLQFLLWYDEGEERNRGNFPPRFSGRQFPNYSSELNVNALELEDSALYLCASSSGLAGAQETQYFGPGTRLLVL.